This T cell receptor (beta chain) was profiled in a study of cytomegalovirus exposure and HLA in healthy donors. The PCR made use of 60 Vbeta and 13 Jbeta primers. The assay was immunoSEQ multiplex PCR, and TCRdb's table has in-frame clones only and misses some. The repertoire consists of approximately 140,000 clones, with 70% to 80% occurring once and the leading ten covering over 3%. V gave up 4 bases and J gave up 2 bases; unmatched junction bases: 6. Germline V gene data show CDR1 as SGHVS and CDR2 as FQNEAQ. The CDR3 length is 15 residues. The gene calls are TRBV7-8 and TRBJ2-3; 7 bases match TRBD1. Sequenced sample: PBMCs. The TCR comes from a female donor in good health and CMV-seronegative. As DNA, the CDR3 is TGTGCCAGCAGCTCGACAGGGCATTACACAGATACGCAGTATTTT. Its translation: CASSSTGHYTDTQYF.